Given below is one T cell receptor (beta chain) in context. Germline V gene sequence: CDR1 MNHEY, CDR2 SVGAGI. V lost 5 bases, J lost 5 bases, and 12 bases lay in between. CDR3 length: 13 amino acids. The data were produced by immunoSEQ multiplex PCR, yet TCRdb's version contains in-frame clones alone and is incomplete. The sample carries about 170,000 clones, about 92% recorded once. The source of the sample is a study of T cell responses to AZD1222 COVID-19 vaccine. Overall study context: Second-dose recipients at about 4 or about 12 weeks were treated as one pooled group.

V and J are TRBV6-5 and TRBJ1-1, with D perhaps TRBD1 (6 bases). The sample consisted of peripheral blood, taken on day 0 of AZD1222 vaccination. The clonotype comes from an adult in good health. The CDR3 loop is CASSNRAKTEAFF. The CDR3 DNA is TGTGCCAGCAGTAACAGGGCGAAAACTGAAGCTTTCTTT.